This TCR beta chain was profiled in a study of blood T cells in healthy people across ages (dated by TCRdb to the mid-2010s). Study-wide context: In model experiments, template switching captured roughly one uniquely barcoded TCR beta cDNA molecule for every two T cells. The study measured age-related changes in TCR beta repertoire diversity using deep sequencing normalized with unique cDNA molecular identifiers. Donors were grouped into four age groups: young (average roughly 15 years), middle-aged (39), aged (around 56) and long-lived (around 80). To avoid experimental bias, donors of different ages were spread randomly across the sequencing lanes. Two additional independent replicas of 1 million unique cDNA reads from the same blood draw were analyzed for two donors (one aged 18 to 30 and one aged 80 or older). What the work shows at the level of the full study, not this receptor alone: Because donor CMV infection status was unknown, age-related changes in expanded clonotypes were potentially confounded. Estimates of total diversity from one million sequenced T cells were regarded as lower bounds and underestimates. Conclusive comparison of naive and antigen-experienced compartments was prevented by the profiling of bulk unsorted PBMCs. The long-lived group showed more naive CD4+ T cells, fewer expanded clones and increased TCR diversity than the aged group, suggesting age selection. Observed TCR beta diversity correlated strongly with the percentage of naive T cells measured by flow cytometry. Observed TCR beta diversity per million T cells fell roughly linearly with age, and a significant reduction was already apparent by age about 38.

Donors were around 37 systemically healthy Caucasian individuals from Russia aged roughly 6 to 90 years. Approximately 9.3 milliliters of peripheral blood were collected from each donor into EDTA-treated Vacutainer tubes. Ficoll-Paque density-gradient centrifugation was used to isolate PBMCs, with at least 7 million per sample. Trizol reagent was used to extract total RNA from the PBMCs, yielding at least 5.5 micrograms per sample. The percentages of naive CD45RAhigh/CD27high T cells were determined by flow cytometry on a PBMC aliquot from every donor. The library was made by 5' RACE. This sample was sequenced with an Illumina HiSeq 2500. A second PCR of about 7 to 12 cycles was run with a J-beta primer mix and a sample-barcoded 5' primer. A unique molecular identifier was introduced onto each TCR beta cDNA molecule by a template-switch 5' adaptor carrying 12 random nucleotides. Each sample yielded at least 3 million CDR3-containing paired-end reads. The Mint cDNA synthesis kit, primed by a TRBC-specific oligonucleotide, was used to synthesize first-strand cDNA from all RNA. Following uracil-DNA glycosylase treatment, a first 18-cycle PCR with universal primers M1SS and BC2_uni_R was performed on all cDNA. Under the source paper's analysis protocol: Normalization of each sample was performed by random selection of 1 million high-quality reads, each carrying a distinct molecular identifier. Reads sharing molecular identifiers were discarded rather than binned into consensus sequences. MiTCR, with a Q25 quality threshold and the strictest error-elimination algorithm, was used for CDR3 identification, clonotype clustering and error correction. Lower-bound total TCR beta diversity was estimated with a nonparametric unseen species model using Euler transformation. TCRdb cleaned the public reads at Q25 with fastp, built clones with MiXCR and kept in-frame beta chains. Every entry covers one CDR3 protein and lists the most common genes and DNA from its rows. The V and J calls, along with clone size, are taken from TCRdb and not from the paper's own processing. Recorded for this sample are 1,500,000 or so distinct CDR3 sequences; approximately 39% of them occurred a single time. The top ten clones comprise approximately 4.1% of the sample.

Note on this clonotype: What antigen it recognizes has not been identified. The input lacks base qualities; no much larger clone sits a single base away.

Clipping removes 3 bases from V and 7 bases from J, with 11 as the unmatched junction base count. CDR3 length: 16 amino acids, cysteine to phenylalanine. The kept DNA is CDR3 alone, 48 bases in frame from the first base. CDR1 and CDR2 (ENHRY, SYGVKD) derive from the germline V gene. The chain links TRBV10-3 with TRBJ2-7, and 11 junction bases match TRBD2. Input material: blood. The clonotype comes from a woman aged 18-30 years in good health. The DNA sequence is TGTGCCATCAGTGATCCTGGTCTAGCGGGGGGTAATGAGCAGTACTTC. Its coded protein is CAISDPGLAGGNEQYF.